The rows below give T cell receptor beta chains drawn from one sample of a study of cytomegalovirus exposure and HLA in healthy donors. Clones were read by immunoSEQ multiplex PCR, and TCRdb kept only the in-frame ones, dropping some. The sample records some 120,000 clones, 75% to 85% being singletons. Sequencing input: PBMCs. All receptors come from a man aged 30-40 years in good health and CMV-seronegative. CDR3s leave out the opening cysteine and the closing phenylalanine or tryptophan. Each record gives: D gene, V gene, J gene, CDR3 protein. The D gene is left open where the match is weak.

>-|TRBV5-6|TRBJ1-2
ASSLVASLPGGYT
>-|TRBV6-5|TRBJ2-1
ASSSGSSYNEQF
>TRBD1|TRBV27|TRBJ2-7
ASSTGQGIYERY
>TRBD2|TRBV7-9|TRBJ2-5
ASRSSGTSGRERETQY
>TRBD1|TRBV7-9|TRBJ2-7
ASSSGGIYEQY
>-|TRBV18|TRBJ1-5
ASSPGQGGQPQH
>TRBD2|TRBV6-5|-
ASNKAGTYEQY
>TRBD2|TRBV28|TRBJ2-5
ASTEGLANQETQY
>-|TRBV9|TRBJ2-2
ASSVVGSGNTGELF
>-|TRBV28|TRBJ2-2
ASSLQLLNTGELF
>TRBD2|TRBV28|TRBJ2-3
ASSRTSFKDTQY
>TRBD2|TRBV27|TRBJ2-5
ASGAPLAGVETQY
>TRBD1|TRBV27|TRBJ1-5
ASRRTGNNQPQH